This TCR beta chain was sequenced in a study of T cell repertoires in cytomegalovirus infection. Overall study: CMV epitopes in the study were HLA-C-restricted (recently identified) and HLA-B-restricted (well studied). The public TCR beta signatures pointed to both CMV infection and matching HLA type.

A note on this clonotype: Antigen specificity is unknown.

TCRdb re-derived calls from the reads in MiXCR, one entry per CDR3 protein. The sample shows about 770,000 distinct CDR3 sequences, roughly 29% of them seen only once. The germline gives CDR1 SGHVS, CDR2 FNYEAQ. The CDR3 spans 16 residues. V dropped 0 bases and J dropped 2; count of bases not matched to a gene: 1. The study's findings and limits: Ex vivo responses were dominated by HLA-C-restricted CMV-specific TCR beta clonotypes. Cumulative public TCR beta family frequency identified CMV carriers with the relevant HLA.

This chain links TRBV7-6 with TRBJ2-6, with 7 bases identical to TRBD1. The sequence derives from a human donor in good health (CMV status not recorded). Some clones in this sample may be carry-over from other donors' samples. The specimen was cultured CD8+ T cells from PBMCs, collected from culture after CMV antigen stimulation. This CDR3 reads CASSLAQGAGANVLTF. The DNA for the CDR3 is TGTGCCAGCAGCTTAGCGCAGGGGGCTGGGGCCAACGTCCTGACTTTC.